Following are 9 T cell receptor beta chains from one sample sequenced in a study of Graves' ophthalmopathy and Graves' hyperthyroidism. Amplification of TCR beta CDR3 regions used RNA transcripts. The first round was an RT-PCR with HTBI primers, and the second round was a multiplex PCR. From the multiplex PCR reads, TCRdb called clonotypes with MiXCR, one entry per CDR3 protein. Found here are around 1,000,000 distinct CDR3 sequences, 36% of them singletons; the top ten hold over 8.5%. Sequenced: peripheral blood or thyroid tissue (not recorded which). The receptors originated from an adult man with Graves' hyperthyroidism.

Regarding this clonotype: The junction departs from the called germline gene at one end, perhaps through a read error. V usage is TRBV15 and J usage is TRBJ2-2; D not certain. Germline lookup yields CDR1 LNHNV and CDR2 YYDKDF (reference sequence). The CDR3 is made up of 16 amino acids. The CDR3 region has the DNA TGTGCCACCAGCGGAGAAGGGTTACGTCGCACCGGGGAGCTGTTTTTT. Its protein product is CATSGEGLRRTGELFF.

On this clonotype: This may arise from a read error, as a much more abundant clone is one base away. This rearrangement joins TRBV10-3 to TRBJ2-6; 7 bases are shared with TRBD1. After removal of 5 bases from V and 5 bases from J, the junction contained 6 bases not matched to a gene. Germline V gene data show CDR1 as ENHRY and CDR2 as SYGVKD. The CDR3 contains 15 residues. CDR3 in amino acids: CAISRDSLWANVLTF. The CDR3 DNA reads TGTGCCATCAGTCGGGACAGCCTCTGGGCCAACGTCCTGACTTTC.

This clonotype has at least ten counts. The chain is built from TRBV20-1 and TRBJ2-7, with 10 bases lining up with TRBD2. V shed 1 base and J 4 bases; nucleotides not matched to a gene: 7. The length of the CDR3 is 15 residues. In germline, CDR1 is DFQATT, CDR2 SNEGSKA (reference sequence). The CDR3 DNA reads as TGCAGTGCTAGAGGTACTAGCGGGAACAGGTACGAGCAGTACTTC. It codes for CSARGTSGNRYEQYF.

This clonotype was recorded a few times. Here the CDR3 omits its conserved ending phenylalanine or tryptophan, so a read error is the likely source. This chain uses TRBV19 with TRBJ2-2, with a possible D match to TRBD1 (5 bases). Trimming stripped 5 bases from V and 4 bases from J, with 11 bases between. The CDR3 consists of 14 residues. Germline loops: CDR1 LNHDA, CDR2 SQIVND (reference sequence). The CDR3 DNA reads as TGTGCCAGTAGTCTCCCGACAGTCACCGGGGAGCTGTTTCTT. Amino acids: CASSLPTVTGELFL.

The sample holds many counts of this clonotype. The chain recombines TRBV4-1 with TRBJ2-5, with TRBD1 matching 9 bases. V shed 0 bases, J shed 9 bases, and the junction held 14 bases outside the gene matches. The germline CDR1 and CDR2 sequences are MGHRA and YSYEKL. This CDR3 is 17 amino acids long. CDR3 residues: CASSQDLPGQGDWAQYF. For the CDR3, the DNA is TGCGCCAGCAGCCAAGACCTTCCGGGACAGGGCGATTGGGCCCAGTACTTC.

The V and J genes are TRBV12-3 or TRBV12-4 and TRBJ2-7; D ambiguous. The V and J ends lost 7 bases and 3 bases respectively, with 13 bases between them. The CDR3 spans 13 residues. CDR3 residues: CASIPDQFYEQYF. The CDR3 nucleotides read TGTGCCAGCATTCCAGACCAATTCTACGAGCAGTACTTC.

This clonotype has at least ten counts. The chain uses TRBV10-3 and TRBJ1-6; D not certain. This CDR3 contains 13 residues. CDR1 ENHRY and CDR2 SYGVKD come from the germline V gene. V lost 6 bases, J lost 7 bases, and 10 bases lay in between. CDR3 sequence reads: CAISEKTNSPLHF. The CDR3 DNA sequence: TGTGCCATCAGCGAGAAGACCAATTCACCCCTCCACTTT.

This clonotype came up many times. The chain's CDR3 is CASSDSGGATEAFF. CDR3 sequence (DNA): TGTGCCAGCAGCGACTCAGGGGGCGCGACTGAAGCTTTCTTT. The rearrangement links TRBV9 to TRBJ1-1; 8 bases fit TRBD1. The V and J ends lost 3 bases and 5 bases, in that order; junction bases with no gene match: 6. The CDR3 has 14 amino acids. Looked up from germline, CDR1 is SGDLS and CDR2 is YYNGEE.

The chain couples TRBV7-9 to TRBJ2-5; D may match TRBD1 or TRBD2 (6 bases each). The germline V gene encodes CDR1 SEHNR and CDR2 FQNEAQ (reference sequence). CDR3 length equals 13 residues. The CDR3 loop reads CAGGGRNQETQYF. DNA of the CDR3: TGTGCGGGTGGGGGGCGGAACCAAGAGACCCAGTACTTC.